The source of this T cell receptor beta chain is a study of T cell responses to AZD1222 COVID-19 vaccine. Details on this clone: The antigen remains undetermined.

General observations from the study: Repertoire samples came only from after the peak T cell response. The CD4 TCRs associated with vaccination extended across spike and predominated at 160-218 and 743-854. Clonal diversity may have been underestimated in mostly white British donors.

Second-dose recipients at about 4 or about 12 weeks were treated as one pooled group. Profiled with immunoSEQ multiplex PCR; TCRdb holds only in-frame clones, not every one. The profile shows approximately 110,000 clones, 85% of them singletons. CDR1 is LGHDT and CDR2 is YNNKEL in the germline V gene (reference sequence). Unmatched junction bases numbered 12, after V lost 1 base and J lost 7 bases. This CDR3 is 17 amino acids long. Material: peripheral blood, obtained 28 days after the second AZD1222 dose. The chain couples TRBV3-1 (or the pseudogene TRBV3-2) to TRBJ2-1, with TRBD2 identical over 8 bases. The sequence was obtained from an adult who received the AZD1222 COVID-19 vaccine. CDR3 in DNA: TGTGCCAGCAGCCAAGGGAACGGGGGGGCCAGTATAAATGAGCAGTTCTTC. Encoded protein: CASSQGNGGASINEQFF.